The clone carrying this T cell receptor beta chain was picked up one time. V was cut by 3 bases and J by 2 bases, with 8 bases left in between. This CDR3 is built from 13 residues. Germline V gene data show CDR1 as LNHDA and CDR2 as SQIVND (reference sequence). The data were obtained in a study of blood T cell repertoires in COVID-19. Study-wide background: Collection of acute and convalescent COVID-19 samples took place in the United States, Italy and Spain. Nucleic acid was either cDNA or gDNA, and it came from T cells, B-cell-depleted T cells, or PBMCs.

Followed longitudinally, the Seattle patients had been enrolled during active infection. TCRdb's copy holds only in-frame clones and misses some; the assay was immunoSEQ multiplex PCR. Of around 170,000 clones in the sample, roughly 86% were seen once. Sequenced material: peripheral blood. The V call is TRBV19, the J call TRBJ2-7, with D tentatively TRBD1 (5 bases). This receptor was taken from a man between 60 and 75 years old with COVID-19, enrolled during active disease. Here the CDR3 DNA reads TGTGCCAGTAGTATTAAGGGGCCCTACGAGCAGTACTTC. Translated: CASSIKGPYEQYF.